This TCR beta chain was sequenced in a study of T cells in tuberculosis (dated by TCRdb to the late 2010s). In the study overall: The study combined CD1B tetramers and high-throughput TCR immunosequencing to characterize T cells specific for the mycobacterial lipid antigen glucose monomycolate (GMM). With ten people per group, a South African clinical cohort compared IGRA-negative adolescents, IGRA-positive adolescents with latent tuberculosis, and adults with active tuberculosis.

The CDR3, cysteine through phenylalanine, is 15 amino acids long. The kept DNA is CDR3 alone, 45 bases in frame from the first base. The germline ends are 7 bases apart after V is trimmed by 0 bases and J by 0 bases. CDR1 and CDR2 were assigned from the germline V gene as SGDLS and YYNGEE. Points on this clone: Its target antigen remains unknown. The sample holds no much larger clone one base away, and base qualities are not on file.

At study entry, adolescents were screened for latent tuberculosis infection by tuberculin skin test and QuantiFERON-TB GOLD In-Tube IGRA. Immunosequencing was performed on unsorted cryopreserved PBMC, with some 91,000 T cells per clinical donor covered on average. Eleven high schools in the Worcester region of the Western Cape, South Africa, served as enrollment sites for adolescents aged 12 to 18 years. About 10 M. tuberculosis-infected and around 10 uninfected adolescents were selected with matching for age and sex. For the adolescents, PBMC were isolated by density centrifugation from freshly drawn heparinized blood and then cryopreserved. TCR libraries were generated with the immunoSEQ multiplex PCR assay, using TCR-beta and/or TCR-alpha/delta assays for each sample. The amplified TCR libraries were sequenced on the Illumina high-throughput platform. As for the authors' bioinformatics: Clustering and dimensionality reduction were performed using pairwise TCRdist distances among GMM-specific receptors from ex vivo sorted or in vitro expanded T cells. Each clinical repertoire received a mean NN-distance score, defined as the average TCRdist to the nearest 10% of tetramer-positive reference sequences. GEM TCR motif frequency was computed as the fraction of unique TCRs matching known GEM sequences by V/J usage and CDR3 length. Linear discriminant analysis with leave-one-out cross-validation, implemented in scikit-learn, was used to classify active tuberculosis. TCRdb re-hosts the immuneACCESS table, in-frame sequences only. Its copies lack some clones; in the studies checked, an unresolved V gene accounts for under half of them, and the cause for the rest is not known. V, J and clone size were drawn from that table, and D and trimming were deduced from the DNA. This sample lists 30,000 to 45,000 clones; roughly 93% were detected once. Together, the top ten hold around 10% of the sample.

Study-wide findings and limitations: With the diverse GMM-specific repertoire as input, a classifier achieved approximately 90% accuracy (AUROC around 0.9), whereas GEM motif frequencies as input gave 70% accuracy. Clinical samples were selected based on which cryopreserved specimens were available, and the active tuberculosis cases were adults whereas the controls were adolescents. Active tuberculosis TCR-alpha repertoires showed smaller mean NN-distances to GMM-specific TCRs than IGRA-negative controls, suggesting clonal expansion of these TCRs. Smaller NN-distances were partly driven by shorter CDR3-alpha lengths in active tuberculosis patients, and statistical significance was not reached for the TCR-beta difference.

The clonotype was recovered from a donor between 10 and 29 years old with latent tuberculosis or without tuberculosis infection. Some clones in this sample may be carry-over from other donors' samples. Sequenced material: PBMCs. The chain joins TRBV9 to TRBJ1-3; no D gene can be assigned with confidence. The CDR3 loop reads CASSVVASSGNTIYF. The DNA reads as follows: TGTGCCAGCAGCGTAGTGGCCAGCTCTGGAAACACCATATATTTT.